This T cell receptor beta chain was identified during a study of T cell clonotyping in hematopoietic cell transplantation. Measured with immunoSEQ multiplex PCR; TCRdb has only the in-frame clones, and not every one. The top ten clones hold over 10% of a sample with approximately 10,000 clones, about 51% of them seen once. This CDR3 spans 15 amino acids. CDR1 is SGHTA and CDR2 is FQGTGA in the germline V gene. Note on this clone: The antigen is unknown.

General observations from the study: After transplant, recipient diversity fell while pathologically expanded clonotypes grew through day 180. Graft donor and pretransplant recipient Inverse Simpson Index values predicted broader posttransplant TCR diversity.

Sequenced material: peripheral blood mononuclear cells, taken 100 days after allogeneic stem cell transplant. The chain couples TRBV7-3 to TRBJ2-5; 10 nucleotides line up with TRBD2. Matching the DNA end better, TRBJ2-7 makes the J call doubtful. The TCR originated in a female patient between 50 and 60 years old who had an allogeneic stem cell transplant from an unrelated donor, so the T cells may come from the graft donor. Some clones in this sample may be carry-over from other donors' samples. The CDR3 DNA reads as TGTGCCAGCAGCAGATTAGCGGGAGGTGTCGACGAGCAGTACTTC. This encodes CASSRLAGGVDEQYF.